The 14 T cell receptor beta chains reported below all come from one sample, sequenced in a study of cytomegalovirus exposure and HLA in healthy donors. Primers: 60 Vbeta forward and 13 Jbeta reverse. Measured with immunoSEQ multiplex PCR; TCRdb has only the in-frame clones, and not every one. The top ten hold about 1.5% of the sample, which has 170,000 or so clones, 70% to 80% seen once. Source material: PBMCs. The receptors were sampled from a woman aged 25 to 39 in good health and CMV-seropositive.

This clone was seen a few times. CDR3 DNA: TGCAGCGTTGAAGGCGTGGCGGACGAGCAGTACTTC. This encodes CSVEGVADEQYF. This rearrangement joins TRBV29-1 to TRBJ2-7; D is undetermined. Germline V gene sequence: CDR1 SQVTM, CDR2 ANQGSEA. This CDR3 spans 12 amino acids. Trimming pared 1 base from V and 5 bases from J, leaving 9 bases between.

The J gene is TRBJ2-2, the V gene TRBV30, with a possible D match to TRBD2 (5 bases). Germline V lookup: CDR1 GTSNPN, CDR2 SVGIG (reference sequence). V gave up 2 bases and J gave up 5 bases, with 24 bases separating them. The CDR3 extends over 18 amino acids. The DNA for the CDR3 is TGTGCCTGGAGTCTCCCCCGCCGTGTGGCTAGCTGGACCGGGGAGCTGTTTTTT. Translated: CAWSLPRRVASWTGELFF.

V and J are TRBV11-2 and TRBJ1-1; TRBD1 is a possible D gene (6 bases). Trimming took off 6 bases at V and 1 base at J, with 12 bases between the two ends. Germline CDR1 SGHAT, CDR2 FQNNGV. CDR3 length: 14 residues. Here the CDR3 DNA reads TGTGCCAGCAGTTCTCAACAGGGGAACACTGAAGCTTTCTTT. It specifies CASSSQQGNTEAFF.

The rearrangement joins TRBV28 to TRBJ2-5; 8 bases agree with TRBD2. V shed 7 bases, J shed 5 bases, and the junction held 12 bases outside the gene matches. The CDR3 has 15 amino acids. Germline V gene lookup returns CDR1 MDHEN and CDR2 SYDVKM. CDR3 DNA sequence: TGTGCCAGCACACCGGGGGGGCGGGAGTCGGAGACCCAGTACTTC. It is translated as CASTPGGRESETQYF.

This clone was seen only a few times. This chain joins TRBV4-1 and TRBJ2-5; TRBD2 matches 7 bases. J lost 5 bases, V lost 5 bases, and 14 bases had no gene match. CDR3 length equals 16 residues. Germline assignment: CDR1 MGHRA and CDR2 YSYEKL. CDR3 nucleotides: TGCGCCAGCAGCGCCCCCGGGGGAGGGAGCAGGGAGACCCAGTACTTC. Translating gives CASSAPGGGSRETQYF.

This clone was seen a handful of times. The DNA for the CDR3 is TGTGCCACCAGCAGACCGGGGGGAGCGGGAGGTGAAGAGACCCAGTACTTC. Amino acids: CATSRPGGAGGEETQYF. This rearrangement joins TRBV15 to TRBJ2-5, with 9 positions matching TRBD2. Losses at the gene ends were 2 bases for V and 3 bases for J; bases not matched to a gene: 10. CDR3 length: 17 amino acids. Germline V gives CDR1 LNHNV, CDR2 YYDKDF (reference sequence).

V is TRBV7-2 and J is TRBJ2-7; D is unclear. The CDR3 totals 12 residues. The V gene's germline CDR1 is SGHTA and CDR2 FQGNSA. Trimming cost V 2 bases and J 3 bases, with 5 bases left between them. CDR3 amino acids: CASSLPSYEQYF. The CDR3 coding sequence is TGTGCCAGCAGCTTACCTAGCTACGAGCAGTACTTC.

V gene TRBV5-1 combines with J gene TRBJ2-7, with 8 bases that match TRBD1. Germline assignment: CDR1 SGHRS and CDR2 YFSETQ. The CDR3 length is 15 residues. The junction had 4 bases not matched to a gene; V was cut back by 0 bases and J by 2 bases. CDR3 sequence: CASSLVQGETYEQYF. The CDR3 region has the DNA TGCGCCAGCAGCTTGGTACAGGGGGAAACCTACGAGCAGTACTTC.

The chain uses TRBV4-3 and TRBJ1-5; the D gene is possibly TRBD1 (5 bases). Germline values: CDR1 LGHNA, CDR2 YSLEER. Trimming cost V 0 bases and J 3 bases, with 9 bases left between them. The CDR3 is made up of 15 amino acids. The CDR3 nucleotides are TGCGCCAGCAGCCAAGACGGGACTAACAATCAGCCCCAGCATTTT. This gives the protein CASSQDGTNNQPQHF.

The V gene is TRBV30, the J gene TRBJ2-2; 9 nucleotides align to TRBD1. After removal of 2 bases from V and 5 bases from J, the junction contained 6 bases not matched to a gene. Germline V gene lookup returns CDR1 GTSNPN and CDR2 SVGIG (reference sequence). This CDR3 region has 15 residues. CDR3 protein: CAWSYRGRGTGELFF. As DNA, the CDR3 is TGTGCCTGGAGTTACAGGGGGCGAGGGACCGGGGAGCTGTTTTTT.

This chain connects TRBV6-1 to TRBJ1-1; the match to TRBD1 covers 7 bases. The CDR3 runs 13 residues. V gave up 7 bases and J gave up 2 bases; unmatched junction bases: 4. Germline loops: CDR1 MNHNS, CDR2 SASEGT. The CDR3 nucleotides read TGTGCCAGCAATCGACAGGGTAACACTGAAGCTTTCTTT. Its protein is CASNRQGNTEAFF.

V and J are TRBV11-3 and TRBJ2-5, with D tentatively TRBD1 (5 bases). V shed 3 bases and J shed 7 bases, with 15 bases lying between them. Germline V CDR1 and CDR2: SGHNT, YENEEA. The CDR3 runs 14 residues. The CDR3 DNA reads TGTGCCAGCAGCTTTTGGGGCACCGGCGGGACCCAGTACTTC. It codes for CASSFWGTGGTQYF. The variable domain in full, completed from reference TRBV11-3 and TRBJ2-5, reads EAGVVQSPRYKIIEKKQPVAFWCNPISGHNTLYWYLQNLGQGPELLIRYENEEAVDDSQLPKDRFSAERLKGVDSTLKIQPAELGDSAVYLCASSFWGTGGTQYFGPGTRLLVL.

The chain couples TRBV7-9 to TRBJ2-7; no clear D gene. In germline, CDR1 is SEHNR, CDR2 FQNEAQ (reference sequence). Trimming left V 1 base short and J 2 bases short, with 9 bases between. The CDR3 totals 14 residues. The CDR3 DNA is TGTGCCAGCAGCTTAGGTTTCTCCCCCTACGAGCAGTACTTC. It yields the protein CASSLGFSPYEQYF.

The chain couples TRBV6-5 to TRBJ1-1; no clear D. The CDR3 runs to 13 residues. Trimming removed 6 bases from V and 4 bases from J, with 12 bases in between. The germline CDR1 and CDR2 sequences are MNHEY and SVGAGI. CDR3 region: CASRNRRGTEAFF. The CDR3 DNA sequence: TGTGCCAGCAGAAACCGGAGAGGCACTGAAGCTTTCTTT.